Below are 26 T cell receptor beta chains sequenced from a single sample in a study of shared clonotypes between healthy human individuals. Only in-frame clones appear in the TCRdb table, and some are missing; sequencing was by immunoSEQ multiplex PCR. Altogether millions of clones are present, 85% to 95% being singletons, with the ten largest covering 0.39%. Sequencing was carried out using naive CD4+ T cells from PBMCs. Subset reported: CD45RA+ positively selected. These receptors all come from a man younger than 35 in good health. Some clones in this sample may be carry-over from other donors' samples.

The chain joins TRBV19 to TRBJ1-5, with D possibly TRBD1 on 5 matching bases. The V and J ends lost 3 bases and 0 bases respectively, with 9 bases between them. The CDR3 extends over 15 amino acids. CDR1 is LNHDA, CDR2 SQIVND, per germline (reference sequence). The chain's CDR3 is CASSMGRPSNQPQHF. The DNA for the CDR3 is TGTGCCAGTAGTATGGGACGGCCTAGCAATCAGCCCCAGCATTTT.

This chain uses TRBV7-3 with TRBJ2-5; the D gene is possibly TRBD2 (7 bases). The germline gives CDR1 SGHTA, CDR2 FQGTGA. The V end was cut by 5 bases, the J end by 6 bases, with 19 bases between. The CDR3 runs to 15 residues. This CDR3 is CASSPRAGAWKTQYF. The CDR3 nucleotides read TGTGCCAGCAGCCCCAGGGCGGGGGCGTGGAAGACCCAGTACTTC.

The J gene is TRBJ1-5, the V gene TRBV2; no clear D. Germline V gene sequence: CDR1 SNHLY, CDR2 FYNNEI. The ends were cut back, 4 bases at V and 7 bases at J, with 11 bases in the middle. This CDR3 is 13 amino acids long. The CDR3 here is CASSVDQAQPQHF. The DNA of the CDR3 is TGTGCCAGCAGTGTTGACCAGGCACAGCCCCAGCATTTT.

The chain is built from TRBV11-3 and TRBJ2-7; D not resolved. The CDR3 runs 15 residues. V shed 1 base and J shed 0 bases, with 10 bases lying between them. Germline values: CDR1 SGHNT, CDR2 YENEEA. CDR3 nucleotide sequence: TGTGCCAGCAGCTTAGCCCGACGGATCTCCTACGAGCAGTACTTC. Protein product: CASSLARRISYEQYF.

CDR3 sequence reads: CASSWGWGRTSTDTQYF. The CDR3, as DNA: TGCGCCAGCAGCTGGGGTTGGGGCAGAACTAGCACAGATACGCAGTATTTT. The chain combines TRBV5-1 with TRBJ2-3; D possibly corresponds to TRBD1 (5 bases). V dropped 3 bases and J dropped 0 bases, with 17 bases sitting between them. CDR3 length equals 17 residues. Germline loops: CDR1 SGHRS, CDR2 YFSETQ.

Regarding this clone: The sample has other DNA sequences that encode this CDR3 too. The chain recombines TRBV28 with TRBJ1-1; no reliable D call. The CDR3 spans 13 residues. V shed 2 bases and J shed 1 base, with 5 bases lying between them. Germline V lookup: CDR1 MDHEN, CDR2 SYDVKM. The CDR3 protein is CASSLKPNTEAFF. CDR3 nucleotide sequence: TGTGCCAGCAGTTTAAAACCGAACACTGAAGCTTTCTTT. The full variable domain, completed using reference TRBV28 and TRBJ1-1, is DVKVTQSSRYLVKRTGEKVFLECVQDMDHENMFWYRQDPGLGLRLIYFSYDVKMKEKGDIPEGYSVSREKKERFSLILESASTNQTSMYLCASSLKPNTEAFFGQGTRLTVV.

The rearrangement uses TRBV11-2 and TRBJ1-1; D not resolved. Germline-derived CDR1 and CDR2 are SGHAT and FQNNGV. CDR3 length: 14 amino acids. Trimming shortened V by 3 bases and J by 1 base, and 9 bases separated the two germline ends. The CDR3 sequence is CASSFVNTNTEAFF. Here the CDR3 DNA reads TGTGCCAGCAGCTTCGTTAACACGAACACTGAAGCTTTCTTT.

V gene TRBV30 combines with J gene TRBJ2-2; D possibly uses TRBD1 or TRBD2 (6 bases each). Between the trimmed V and J ends, which lost 5 bases and 4 bases, there was a span of 14 bases. The CDR3 has 14 amino acids. In germline, CDR1 is GTSNPN, CDR2 SVGIG (reference sequence). In DNA form, the CDR3 reads TGTGCCTGGGGGAAGGGGGGAGGCACCGGGGAGCTGTTTTTT. Amino acid sequence: CAWGKGGGTGELFF.

The chain couples TRBV28 to TRBJ1-2; D perhaps matches TRBD1 (6 bases). V lost 1 base and J lost 9, with 12 bases in between. Germline-derived CDR1 and CDR2 are MDHEN and SYDVKM. This CDR3 is built from 13 residues. Written as DNA, the CDR3 is TGTGCCAGCAGTTTATTAGGGGGGACGCGCTACACCTTC. This sequence encodes CASSLLGGTRYTF.

The chain recombines TRBV28 with TRBJ1-2; 11 nucleotides line up with TRBD1. The V and J ends lost 4 bases and 4 bases, in that order; junction bases with no gene match: 5. The CDR3 spans 15 residues. Germline V CDR1 and CDR2: MDHEN, SYDVKM. CDR3 sequence (DNA): TGTGCCAGCAGTTCCGGGACAGGGGGTTTCTATGGCTACACCTTC. This translates into CASSSGTGGFYGYTF.

V gene TRBV5-1 combines with J gene TRBJ1-1; D unclear. The CDR3 covers 15 residues. CDR1 SGHRS and CDR2 YFSETQ come from the germline V gene. V lost 4 bases and J 0 bases, leaving 13 bases between the germline ends. CDR3 nucleotide sequence: TGCGCCAGCAGCCCGGATAACCCTGTGAACACTGAAGCTTTCTTT. It codes for CASSPDNPVNTEAFF.

The chain has TRBV5-1 and TRBJ2-2, with 7 positions matching TRBD2. The CDR3 spans 19 residues. The J segment lost 5 bases and the V segment lost 3 bases, leaving 19 bases of the junction unmatched. Germline lookup yields CDR1 SGHRS and CDR2 YFSETQ. The CDR3 nucleotides are TGCGCCAGCAGCTCCGGGGCCCGGCTAGCGGCCTCTCTGACCGGGGAGCTGTTTTTT. Its protein is CASSSGARLAASLTGELFF.

The chain recombines TRBV25-1 with TRBJ2-3; D is unclear. The CDR3 extends over 12 amino acids. The ends were cut back, 4 bases at V and 4 bases at J, with 6 bases in the middle. Germline V gene sequence: CDR1 MGHDK, CDR2 SYGVNS. CDR3 in amino acids: CASSVNSDTQYF. CDR3 nucleotide sequence: TGTGCCAGCAGTGTAAACTCAGATACGCAGTATTTT.

The J gene is TRBJ2-1, the V gene TRBV7-2; no clear D. Germline CDR1 is SGHTA and CDR2 is FQGNSA. CDR3 length: 16 residues. Trimming removed 4 bases at V and 0 bases at J, with 13 bases between. In DNA form, the CDR3 reads TGTGCCAGCAGCTCTTCACGCTGGAGCTCCTACAATGAGCAGTTCTTC. This encodes CASSSSRWSSYNEQFF. Variable domain in full (rest from reference TRBV7-2 and TRBJ2-1): GAGVSQSPSNKVTEKGKDVELRCDPISGHTALYWYRQSLGQGLEFLIYFQGNSAPDKSGLPSDRFSAERTGGSVSTLTIQRTQQEDSAVYLCASSSSRWSSYNEQFFGPGTRLTVL.

V usage is TRBV10-3 and J usage is TRBJ1-2; 9 nucleotides align to TRBD1. The V gene end was trimmed by 5 bases and the J gene end by 3 bases; junction bases not matched to a gene: 13. There are 17 residues in the CDR3. CDR1 is ENHRY and CDR2 is SYGVKD in the germline V gene. CDR3 loop: CAISRSLWGQGDYGYTF. CDR3 bases: TGTGCCATCAGTCGGTCACTATGGGGACAGGGTGACTATGGCTACACCTTC.

The rearrangement uses TRBV28 and TRBJ2-1, with 8 bases lining up with TRBD1. J was trimmed by 0 bases and V by 8 bases; bases with no gene match: 18. The V gene's germline CDR1 is MDHEN and CDR2 SYDVKM. The CDR3 consists of 19 residues. CDR3 DNA: TGTGCCAGCGCCTCTCCTCGAACAAGACAGGGGAGCTCCTACAATGAGCAGTTCTTC. Its translation: CASASPRTRQGSSYNEQFF.

In nucleotides, the CDR3 is TGTGCCTGGAGTGTAGGGAGATCCTACAATGAGCAGTTCTTC. Its translation: CAWSVGRSYNEQFF. This chain uses TRBV30 with TRBJ2-1; possible D gene TRBD2, 5 bases. Trimming shortened V by 0 bases and J by 1 base, and 7 bases separated the two germline ends. Per germline, CDR1 GTSNPN and CDR2 SVGIG (reference sequence). The CDR3 is 14 residues long.

Concerning this clone: Other DNA sequences in the same sample also yield this CDR3. The chain has TRBV7-3 and TRBJ1-3; no firm D call. The CDR3 has 13 residues. Germline V gene lookup returns CDR1 SGHTA and CDR2 FQGTGA. V was shortened by 0 bases and J by 0 bases, with 0 bases between the two germline ends. The CDR3 DNA reads TGTGCCAGCAGCTTAACCTCTGGAAACACCATATATTTT. It encodes CASSLTSGNTIYF.

This clone was recorded once. The CDR3 loop reads CASSQGRSGNEQFF. As DNA, the CDR3 is TGTGCCAGCTCACAAGGACGGTCGGGCAATGAGCAGTTCTTC. J is TRBJ2-1 and V is TRBV18; D gene ambiguous. Germline assignment: CDR1 KGHSH and CDR2 LQKENI. V gave up 4 bases and J gave up 6 bases, with 13 bases separating them. This CDR3 spans 14 amino acids.

The rearrangement joins TRBV7-9 to TRBJ2-5; D remains ambiguous. Germline values: CDR1 SEHNR, CDR2 FQNEAQ (reference sequence). Trimming removed 0 bases from V and 4 bases from J, with 12 bases in between. This CDR3 has 15 amino acids. The CDR3 nucleotides are TGTGCCAGCAGCTTAGCGGGCCGGGTGGGAGAGACCCAGTACTTC. Residues: CASSLAGRVGETQYF.

The gene calls are TRBV5-1 and TRBJ2-7; unclear D gene. Trimming shortened V by 4 bases and J by 3 bases, and 11 bases separated the two germline ends. This CDR3 has 13 residues. The germline CDR1 and CDR2 sequences are SGHRS and YFSETQ. CDR3 sequence (DNA): TGCGCCAGCAGCGACTGGCCCCTCTACGAGCAGTACTTC. Translating gives CASSDWPLYEQYF.

This chain uses TRBV19 with TRBJ1-1, with 7 nucleotides matching TRBD1. The trim removed 10 bases at V and 0 bases at J, leaving 14 bases unmatched. Germline CDR1 LNHDA, CDR2 SQIVND (reference sequence). CDR3 length: 16 residues. For the CDR3, the DNA is TGTGCCACCACATCGAGGGGACAGACCATGAACACTGAAGCTTTCTTT. This gives the protein CATTSRGQTMNTEAFF.

The chain joins TRBV6-5 to TRBJ2-7; the D gene is possibly TRBD1 (5 bases). There are 15 residues in the CDR3. Germline CDR1 is MNHEY and CDR2 is SVGAGI. The germline V and J ends were trimmed by 0 bases and 3 bases, with 12 bases remaining between them. CDR3 residues: CASSYSPGKIYEQYF. Here the CDR3 DNA reads TGTGCCAGCAGTTACTCGCCAGGGAAGATCTACGAGCAGTACTTC.

The chain links TRBV5-1 to TRBJ2-1; TRBD2 agrees at 14 bases. Trimming took 4 bases from V and 5 from J; bases not matched to a gene: 17. The CDR3 consists of 20 residues. Germline assignment: CDR1 SGHRS and CDR2 YFSETQ. The CDR3 loop reads CASSPRWGLAGVASDNEQFF. CDR3 in DNA: TGCGCCAGCAGCCCCCGTTGGGGACTAGCGGGAGTGGCCTCGGACAATGAGCAGTTCTTC.

The chain uses TRBV5-1 and TRBJ2-1, with 7 positions matching TRBD2. The V and J ends lost 5 bases and 8 bases, in that order; junction bases with no gene match: 10. The CDR3 totals 14 residues. Germline CDR1 reads SGHRS; CDR2 reads YFSETQ. The CDR3 nucleotides read TGCGCCAGCAGGGCCGGGGGGAGAACGGATGAGCAGTTCTTC. Encoded protein: CASRAGGRTDEQFF. Filled out from reference TRBV5-1 and TRBJ2-1, the complete variable domain reads KAGVTQTPRYLIKTRGQQVTLSCSPISGHRSVSWYQQTPGQGLQFLFEYFSETQRNKGNFPGRFSGRQFSNSRSEMNVSTLELGDSALYLCASRAGGRTDEQFFGPGTRLTVL.

This clone was seen only once. The chain links TRBV28 to TRBJ2-7; tentatively, D is TRBD1 (6 bases). With 5 bases removed from V and 3 bases from J, the gap between germline ends came to 11 bases. Germline values: CDR1 MDHEN, CDR2 SYDVKM. The CDR3 has 13 residues. Here the CDR3 reads CASSLGGYYEQYF. CDR3 bases: TGTGCCAGCAGTCTTGGGGGCTACTACGAGCAGTACTTC.